This is a list of T cell receptor beta chains from one sample in a study of post-analysis software for immune sequencing data. TCRdb fed the PCR reads into MiXCR, producing one record per CDR3 protein. The profile shows around 400,000 distinct CDR3 sequences, approximately 38% of them singletons. Sequencing used blood. Every receptor here comes from a girl aged 2 to 9 with multiple sclerosis. Both conserved end residues are part of each CDR3. Each record gives: V gene, clone size, J gene, D gene, CDR3 protein, CDR3 DNA. A D gene is named only where the DNA matches it firmly. Size is stated for part of the rows, as once, few or many counts, or as a class when the clone is expanded.

>TRBV11-2|NA|TRBJ2-1|NA
CASSLQAGSAVQFF
TGTGCCAGCAGCTTACAAGCAGGTAGCGCCGTGCAGTTCTTC
>TRBV7-3|few|TRBJ2-4|TRBD1
CASGFAGGNIQYF
TGTGCCAGCGGGTTCGCAGGGGGAAACATTCAGTACTTC
>TRBV20-1|few|TRBJ2-5|NA
CSASMGQETQYF
TGCAGTGCTAGTATGGGTCAAGAGACCCAGTACTTC
>TRBV12-3/TRBV12-4|few|TRBJ1-6|NA
CASRWDKRPLHF
TGTGCCAGCAGGTGGGACAAGCGACCCCTCCACTTT
>TRBV6-2/TRBV6-3|NA|TRBJ2-5|TRBD2
CASSYSNSWTRKETQYF
TGTGCCAGCAGTTACTCGAACTCGTGGACTAGGAAAGAGACCCAGTACTTC
>TRBV12-3/TRBV12-4|NA|TRBJ2-7|NA
CASTHGPGYEQYF
TGTGCCAGCACTCACGGACCCGGCTACGAGCAGTACTTC
>TRBV5-1|NA|TRBJ2-3|NA
CASSRNAGASTDTQYF
TGCGCCAGCAGCCGGAACGCAGGGGCGAGCACAGATACGCAGTATTTT
>TRBV20-1|NA|TRBJ2-3|NA
CSARHGMGTDTQYF
TGCAGTGCTAGACATGGGATGGGCACAGATACGCAGTATTTT
>TRBV5-1|NA|TRBJ1-5|TRBD1
CASSWGTGSNQPQHF
TGCGCCAGCAGCTGGGGGACAGGGAGCAATCAGCCCCAGCATTTT
>TRBV10-3|once|TRBJ2-1|TRBD1
CAISPGQNYNEQFF
TGTGCCATCTCTCCGGGACAGAATTACAATGAGCAGTTCTTC
>TRBV3-1|NA|TRBJ2-1|TRBD2
CASSQDLAGGHNEQFF
TGTGCCAGCAGCCAAGATCTAGCGGGGGGACACAATGAGCAGTTCTTC
>TRBV28|NA|TRBJ2-7|NA
CASSLGGVGSYEQYF
TGTGCCAGCAGTTTGGGGGGAGTTGGGTCCTACGAGCAGTACTTC
>TRBV5-6|NA|TRBJ2-1|TRBD2
CASSLGAGGSYNEQFF
TGTGCCAGCAGTTTGGGTGCGGGAGGCTCCTACAATGAGCAGTTCTTC